The sequence of this T cell receptor beta chain was determined in a study of blood T cell repertoires in COVID-19. In germline, CDR1 is SGHAT, CDR2 FQNNGV. The V end lost 0 bases, the J end lost 9 bases, and 12 bases lay between the germline ends. This CDR3 is built from 14 residues. This clone was counted a few times. Authors' methods: By means of reference gene primer amplification, nucleated cell counts were estimated. Clones were read by immunoSEQ multiplex PCR, and TCRdb kept only the in-frame ones, dropping some. V, J and clone size are those of that table, while D and trimming were read from the DNA. The table shows some 64,000 clones, with over 60% occurring only once.

The sample was peripheral blood. The clonotype comes from a human donor in a cohort sampled during active COVID-19. The rearrangement joins TRBV11-2 to TRBJ2-1; D may be TRBD1 (5 bases). DNA of the CDR3: TGTGCCAGCAGCTTAGAGATTGGGGCTCCTGAGCAGTTCTTC. It translates to CASSLEIGAPEQFF. Complete variable domain (other parts from reference TRBV11-2 and TRBJ2-1): EAGVAQSPRYKIIEKRQSVAFWCNPISGHATLYWYQQILGQGPKLLIQFQNNGVVDDSQLPKDRFSAERLKGVDSTLKIQPAKLEDSAVYLCASSLEIGAPEQFFGPGTRLTVL.